These 17 T cell receptor beta chains came from one sample sequenced in a study of CD4 T cells in relation to SARS-CoV-2 and coronaviruses. The unexposed donors gave CD4+ T cells in about 2010-2019, prior to COVID-19. Isolation of CD4+ T cells took place after less than 11 days in culture. Profiled with immunoSEQ multiplex PCR; TCRdb holds only in-frame clones, not every one. The sample yields tens of thousands of clones, 72% seen once. No antigen has been assigned to these receptors. Sequenced: CD4+ T cells from PBMCs, cultured in vitro. The receptors were gathered from a human donor in good health.

The rearrangement uses TRBV7-9 and TRBJ2-1; either TRBD1 or TRBD2 may supply D (6 bases each). V was cut by 4 bases and J by 0 bases, with 22 bases left in between. The CDR3 loop spans 19 amino acids. Per the germline V gene, CDR1 is SEHNR and CDR2 is FQNEAQ (reference sequence). The CDR3 region is CASSSTGGHQDRSYNEQFF. In DNA form, the CDR3 reads TGTGCCAGCAGCTCGACAGGAGGGCATCAGGATCGCTCCTACAATGAGCAGTTCTTC.

V usage is TRBV7-9 and J usage is TRBJ2-7; D not certain. Germline assignment: CDR1 SEHNR and CDR2 FQNEAQ (reference sequence). V lost 1 base and J 0 bases, leaving 10 bases between the germline ends. CDR3 length equals 15 residues. For the CDR3, the DNA is TGTGCCAGCAGCTTAGTTGGGCTTACCTCCTACGAGCAGTACTTC. Amino acid sequence: CASSLVGLTSYEQYF.

V is TRBV20-1 and J is TRBJ1-1; the D is unclear. V gave up 3 bases and J gave up 5 bases, with 10 bases separating them. Germline values: CDR1 DFQATT, CDR2 SNEGSKA (reference sequence). The CDR3 contains 12 residues. CDR3 sequence (DNA): TGCAGTGCTAGTGGTATTAGGACTGAAGCTTTCTTT. Translation gives CSASGIRTEAFF.

The chain employs TRBV28 and TRBJ2-2; weak D call: TRBD2 (6 bases). The ends were cut back, 2 bases at V and 16 bases at J, with 20 bases in the middle. This CDR3 contains 14 residues. Germline loops: CDR1 MDHEN, CDR2 SYDVKM. As DNA, the CDR3 is TGTGCCAGCAGTTTAGCGGGAAGCCTAGCCCTGCCGTTTTTT. This encodes CASSLAGSLALPFF.

This clone was picked up a small number of times. The chain uses TRBV9 and TRBJ1-2; D might be TRBD1 (6 bases). The CDR3 extends over 15 amino acids. V shed 4 bases and J shed 4 bases, with 17 bases lying between them. Germline CDR1 and CDR2: SGDLS and YYNGEE. CDR3 amino acids: CASSRTRQETYGYTF. CDR3 nucleotides: TGTGCCAGCAGCCGAACCCGACAGGAGACCTATGGCTACACCTTC. Full variable domain (outside the CDR3, taken from reference TRBV9 and TRBJ1-2): DSGVTQTPKHLITATGQRVTLRCSPRSGDLSVYWYQQSLDQGLQFLIQYYNGEERAKGNILERFSAQQFPDLHSELNLSSLELGDSALYFCASSRTRQETYGYTFGSGTRLTVV.

This sequence joins TRBV7-2 and TRBJ2-3; 14 positions agree with TRBD2. CDR1 and CDR2 (germline): SGHTA, FQGNSA. Trimming cost V 5 bases and J 3 bases; bases outside gene matches: 4. This CDR3 is built from 16 residues. CDR3 coding DNA: TGTGCCAGCAGCGTCCGACTAGCGGGGGGGACAGATACGCAGTATTTT. As protein: CASSVRLAGGTDTQYF.

The chain carries TRBV12-3 or TRBV12-4 and TRBJ1-2, with TRBD1 matching 8 bases. With 6 bases clipped from V and 5 bases from J, the junction kept 5 bases outside the gene matches. This CDR3 is 13 amino acids long. Here the CDR3 reads CASSRDRLYGYTF. CDR3 coding DNA: TGTGCCAGCAGCCGGGACAGGTTGTATGGCTACACCTTC.

The chain employs TRBV5-5 and TRBJ1-1; D is unresolved. V was shortened by 2 bases and J by 13 bases, with 18 bases between the two germline ends. The germline V gene has CDR1 SGHKS and CDR2 YYEKEE (reference sequence). The CDR3 contains 13 residues. CDR3 DNA: TGTGCCAGCAGCTTCGAGGGTCTGGGTTTAGATTTCTTT. Translated: CASSFEGLGLDFF.

The gene calls are TRBV10-3 and TRBJ1-2; no clear D gene. This CDR3 is built from 13 residues. Looked up from germline, CDR1 is ENHRY and CDR2 is SYGVKD. Between the trimmed V and J ends, which lost 0 bases and 8 bases, there was a span of 10 bases. CDR3 nucleotide sequence: TGTGCCATCAGTGAGTCGGCAGGAGTCGGCTACACCTTC. This translates into CAISESAGVGYTF.

V and J are TRBV7-9 and TRBJ2-4; D perhaps matches TRBD1 (5 bases). Trimming cost V 4 bases and J 1 base, with 20 bases left between them. Germline V gene sequence: CDR1 SEHNR, CDR2 FQNEAQ (reference sequence). The CDR3 loop spans 18 amino acids. In nucleotides, the CDR3 is TGTGCCAGCAGCTCCTACGGGTGGGGCGAAGGGGCCAAAAACATTCAGTACTTC. It codes for CASSSYGWGEGAKNIQYF.

This clone came up a few times. The chain uses TRBV6-5 and TRBJ1-1; maybe TRBD1 (6 bases). Germline V CDR1 and CDR2: MNHEY, SVGAGI. The length of the CDR3 is 15 residues. Trimming pared 4 bases from V and 5 bases from J, leaving 17 bases between. CDR3 loop: CASSLEQGFTTEAFF. CDR3 in DNA: TGTGCCAGCAGTTTAGAACAGGGATTTACGACTGAAGCTTTCTTT.

The chain employs TRBV4-1 and TRBJ2-7; D perhaps matches TRBD1 (6 bases). Germline lookup yields CDR1 MGHRA and CDR2 YSYEKL. The CDR3 is 15 residues long. V was cut by 1 base and J by 3 bases, with 13 bases left in between. The CDR3 nucleotides read TGCGCCAGCAGCCAAGTGGTCAAGGGACACTACGAGCAGTACTTC. This translates into CASSQVVKGHYEQYF.

This clone was counted a few times. CDR3 residues: CASSIQGGAGELFF. DNA of the CDR3: TGTGCCAGTAGTATACAGGGAGGGGCCGGGGAGCTGTTTTTT. This sequence joins TRBV19 and TRBJ2-2; 7 bases are shared with TRBD2. Germline V gives CDR1 LNHDA, CDR2 SQIVND (reference sequence). Trimming cost V 2 bases and J 6 bases; bases outside gene matches: 3. The CDR3 has 14 residues.

This clone has only a few counts. The genes are TRBV6-5 and TRBJ1-1; TRBD1 is a possible D gene (6 bases). The CDR3 extends over 16 amino acids. CDR1 is MNHEY and CDR2 is SVGAGI in the germline V gene. Between the trimmed V and J ends, which lost 0 bases and 1 base, there was a span of 12 bases. DNA for the CDR3: TGTGCCAGCAGTTACTCGCTTCCGACAGGGAACACTGAAGCTTTCTTT. Protein sequence: CASSYSLPTGNTEAFF.

This clone was recorded once. The V gene is TRBV4-3, the J gene TRBJ2-1; 7 positions match TRBD2. CDR1 is LGHNA, CDR2 YSLEER, per germline. Unmatched junction bases numbered 2, after V lost 1 base and J lost 2 bases. CDR3 size: 15 residues. CDR3 loop: CASSQVGGAYNEQFF. DNA of the CDR3: TGCGCCAGCAGCCAAGTGGGGGGGGCCTACAATGAGCAGTTCTTC.

As for this clone: One end of the junction fails to match germline, which may point to a read error. The rearrangement uses TRBV29-1 and TRBJ1-2; D not certain. This CDR3 comprises 11 residues. CDR1 and CDR2 from the germline V gene are SQVTM and ANQGSEA. The CDR3 coding sequence is TGCAGCGTTGAAGGGGTTGAGGGCGGGGTATTC. Translation: CSVEGVEGGVF.

The V and J genes are TRBV7-6 and TRBJ1-5; maybe TRBD1 (6 bases). The CDR3 spans 16 residues. Looked up from germline, CDR1 is SGHVS and CDR2 is FNYEAQ. V lost 4 bases and J 1 base, leaving 14 bases between the germline ends. CDR3 DNA sequence: TGTGCCAGCAGCTCTCTCCCCAGGGGCAGCAATCAGCCCCAGCATTTT. Translating gives CASSSLPRGSNQPQHF.